A selection of T cell receptor beta chains follows, all from one sample in a study of T-cell memory formation after mild COVID-19. TCRdb fed the 5' RACE reads into MiXCR, producing one record per CDR3 protein. Of 500,000 to 600,000 distinct CDR3 sequences listed, approximately 19% are singletons. The material sequenced was PBMCs or a T cell subset sorted from them (not recorded which). The receptors here all came from an adult woman who had mild COVID-19 (a few samples of this study predate the infection). Cell type and time point are not known. The CDR3 runs from the conserved cysteine through the conserved F or W. Each record gives: J gene, clone size, D gene, V gene, CDR3 DNA, CDR3 protein. A D gene is named only where the DNA matches it firmly. Not every row has a clone size; where given, it reads once, few, many or a size class.

j_gene: TRBJ2-7
abundance: many
d_gene: -
v_gene: TRBV20-1
CDR3nt: TGCAGTGCTAGTAAACAGGGAGGCGACGAGCAGTACTTC
CDR3aa: CSASKQGGDEQYF

j_gene: TRBJ2-5
abundance: few
d_gene: TRBD2
v_gene: TRBV15
CDR3nt: TGTGCCACCAGCAGAGATAGAAGGGCGGGAGGGCCCCAAGAGACCCAGTACTTC
CDR3aa: CATSRDRRAGGPQETQYF

j_gene: TRBJ2-2
abundance: few
d_gene: -
v_gene: TRBV12-3/TRBV12-4
CDR3nt: TGTGCCAGCAGTGACGGGTTCGGGGAGCTGTTTTTT
CDR3aa: CASSDGFGELFF

j_gene: TRBJ2-1
abundance: many
d_gene: TRBD2
v_gene: TRBV20-1
CDR3nt: TGCAGTGCTAGAGATCCGGGACTAGACGGGAGTGAGCAGTTCTTC
CDR3aa: CSARDPGLDGSEQFF

j_gene: TRBJ2-7
abundance: -
d_gene: -
v_gene: TRBV10-3
CDR3nt: TGTGCCATCAGTGGGGCGGACGAGCAGTACTTC
CDR3aa: CAISGADEQYF

j_gene: TRBJ1-5
abundance: few
d_gene: -
v_gene: TRBV7-9
CDR3nt: TGTGCCAGCAGCGCACCGGGACACAACAATCAGCCCCAGCATTTT
CDR3aa: CASSAPGHNNQPQHF

j_gene: TRBJ2-2
abundance: few
d_gene: -
v_gene: TRBV20-1
CDR3nt: TGCAGTGCCCTACAGGGATGGAACACCGGGGAGCTGTTTTTT
CDR3aa: CSALQGWNTGELFF

j_gene: TRBJ2-7
abundance: -
d_gene: -
v_gene: TRBV12-3/TRBV12-4
CDR3nt: TGTGCCAGCAGTTTTCCAACGGGCCACGAGCAGTACTTC
CDR3aa: CASSFPTGHEQYF

j_gene: TRBJ2-1
abundance: few
d_gene: TRBD1
v_gene: TRBV29-1
CDR3nt: TGCAGCTCGAAGGGGCAGGGGGCCTACAATGAGCAGTTCTTC
CDR3aa: CSSKGQGAYNEQFF

j_gene: TRBJ2-5
abundance: once
d_gene: -
v_gene: TRBV20-1
CDR3nt: TGCAGTGCCAGCGATCGGAGCAGAGAAGAGACCCAGTACTTC
CDR3aa: CSASDRSREETQYF

j_gene: TRBJ2-5
abundance: many
d_gene: TRBD1
v_gene: TRBV5-1
CDR3nt: TGCGCCAGCAGCATTGGGACAGGGGGCTTGGAGACCCAGTACTTC
CDR3aa: CASSIGTGGLETQYF

j_gene: TRBJ1-2
abundance: -
d_gene: -
v_gene: TRBV7-2
CDR3nt: TGTGCCAGAGTTACAGGTCCCTATGGCTACACCTTC
CDR3aa: CARVTGPYGYTF

j_gene: TRBJ2-7
abundance: many
d_gene: -
v_gene: TRBV4-2
CDR3nt: TGTGCCAGCAGCCACAGGACCGGGACGGTGACCTACGAGCAGTACTTC
CDR3aa: CASSHRTGTVTYEQYF

j_gene: TRBJ2-7
abundance: -
d_gene: TRBD2
v_gene: TRBV20-1
CDR3nt: TGCAGTGCTAGAGTGACTAGCGGGATCCACGAGCAGTACTTC
CDR3aa: CSARVTSGIHEQYF

j_gene: TRBJ2-3
abundance: -
d_gene: -
v_gene: TRBV5-1
CDR3nt: TGCGCCAGCAGCGGGCTTTACGGGGATACGCAGTATTTT
CDR3aa: CASSGLYGDTQYF

j_gene: TRBJ2-3
abundance: many
d_gene: -
v_gene: TRBV4-1
CDR3nt: TGCGCCAGCAGCCAAAATCCGGGGCCAACCCTGAATACGCAGTATTTT
CDR3aa: CASSQNPGPTLNTQYF

j_gene: TRBJ2-1
abundance: -
d_gene: -
v_gene: TRBV9
CDR3nt: TGTGCCAGCAGCGTAGAGGTCACGAGCTCCTACAATGAGCAGTTCTTC
CDR3aa: CASSVEVTSSYNEQFF

j_gene: TRBJ2-2
abundance: few
d_gene: TRBD2
v_gene: TRBV7-9
CDR3nt: TGTGCCAGCAGCTCCGGGACTACTACGAACACCGGGGAGCTGTTTTTT
CDR3aa: CASSSGTTTNTGELFF

j_gene: TRBJ2-3
abundance: -
d_gene: TRBD2
v_gene: TRBV27
CDR3nt: TGTGCCAGCAGCCTGCCCCCGGGACTAGCGGGAGCAGATACGCAGTATTTT
CDR3aa: CASSLPPGLAGADTQYF

j_gene: TRBJ2-7
abundance: -
d_gene: -
v_gene: TRBV7-2
CDR3nt: TGTGCCAGCAGCTTTGGGCGACAGGACTACGAGCAGTACTTC
CDR3aa: CASSFGRQDYEQYF

j_gene: TRBJ2-5
abundance: -
d_gene: -
v_gene: TRBV5-1
CDR3nt: TGCGCCAGCAGCCTGCATGGCCGACAGGAGTATGGGCAAGAGACCCAGTACTTC
CDR3aa: CASSLHGRQEYGQETQYF

j_gene: TRBJ2-3
abundance: -
d_gene: -
v_gene: TRBV29-1
CDR3nt: TGCAGCGTTAGAGACGGGACAGATACGCAGTATTTT
CDR3aa: CSVRDGTDTQYF

j_gene: TRBJ2-2
abundance: -
d_gene: TRBD2
v_gene: TRBV7-6
CDR3nt: TGTGCCAGCAGCCCCGGGACTAGCATTAGCACCGGGGAGCTGTTTTTT
CDR3aa: CASSPGTSISTGELFF

j_gene: TRBJ2-3
abundance: few
d_gene: TRBD2
v_gene: TRBV7-2
CDR3nt: TGTGCCAGCAGCCGAATACTAGCGGGAGAGTTCACAGATACGCAGTATTTT
CDR3aa: CASSRILAGEFTDTQYF

j_gene: TRBJ1-1
abundance: few
d_gene: TRBD1
v_gene: TRBV9
CDR3nt: TGTGCCAGCAGCGTAGGACAGGGGATGAACACTGAAGCTTTCTTT
CDR3aa: CASSVGQGMNTEAFF

j_gene: TRBJ2-7
abundance: few
d_gene: -
v_gene: TRBV19
CDR3nt: TGTGCCAGTAGTAGTAAGACAGGAACCTTCGCCTACGAGCAGTACTTC
CDR3aa: CASSSKTGTFAYEQYF

j_gene: TRBJ2-7
abundance: once
d_gene: TRBD1
v_gene: TRBV27
CDR3nt: TGTGCCAGCACCGCCCGCGGAAGGGGGCCCTACGAGCAGTACTTC
CDR3aa: CASTARGRGPYEQYF

j_gene: TRBJ1-1
abundance: few
d_gene: -
v_gene: TRBV19
CDR3nt: TGTGCCAGTCGCCGAGGGGGTGGCGTGAACACTGAAGCTTTCTTT
CDR3aa: CASRRGGGVNTEAFF

j_gene: TRBJ1-2
abundance: -
d_gene: TRBD1
v_gene: TRBV11-2
CDR3nt: TGTGCCAGCAGCTTAAGGACAGGGAAGGGTGCCAGGACTGGCTACACCTTC
CDR3aa: CASSLRTGKGARTGYTF